These T cell receptor beta chains were read from a single sample in a study of blood T cells in healthy people across ages. MiXCR was run by TCRdb on the 5' RACE reads, yielding one entry per CDR3 protein. The data contain about 670,000 distinct CDR3 sequences, around 52% of them seen just once; the ten biggest clones take up approximately 13%. The material sequenced was blood. These receptors came from a woman of 80 years or more in good health. Both conserved end residues are part of each CDR3. The D gene is left open where the match is weak. Rows give clone size only sometimes, using once, few, many, or a class for an expanded clone.

j_call: TRBJ2-1
cdr3_length: 16
v_call: TRBV11-2
clone_size: -
d_call: TRBD1
cdr3_aa: CASSTRTGGTYNEQFF
cdr3_nt: TGTGCCAGCAGCACCCGGACAGGGGGAACCTACAATGAGCAGTTCTTC

j_call: TRBJ1-1
cdr3_length: 14
v_call: TRBV12-3/TRBV12-4
clone_size: -
d_call: -
cdr3_aa: CASSLMAGGPIAFF
cdr3_nt: TGTGCCAGCAGTTTAATGGCGGGGGGTCCGATTGCTTTCTTT

j_call: TRBJ2-1
cdr3_length: 14
v_call: TRBV3-1
clone_size: -
d_call: -
cdr3_aa: CASSQAEGRGEQFF
cdr3_nt: TGTGCCAGCAGCCAAGCGGAGGGCCGGGGGGAGCAGTTCTTC

j_call: TRBJ2-1
cdr3_length: 17
v_call: TRBV12-3/TRBV12-4
clone_size: -
d_call: TRBD2
cdr3_aa: CASSPPRASGRAHEQFF
cdr3_nt: TGTGCCAGCAGCCCTCCTCGGGCTAGCGGGAGGGCCCATGAGCAGTTCTTC

j_call: TRBJ2-7
cdr3_length: 15
v_call: TRBV7-9
clone_size: -
d_call: -
cdr3_aa: CASSLEVSASNEQYF
cdr3_nt: TGTGCCAGCAGCTTAGAGGTCTCAGCCTCCAACGAGCAGTACTTC

j_call: TRBJ1-2
cdr3_length: 14
v_call: TRBV20-1
clone_size: few
d_call: -
cdr3_aa: CRGGAEQRVGGYTF
cdr3_nt: TGCAGGGGGGGGGCGGAGCAACGGGTCGGTGGCTACACCTTC

j_call: TRBJ1-1
cdr3_length: 16
v_call: TRBV18
clone_size: few
d_call: -
cdr3_aa: CASSPWAGTMNTEAFF
cdr3_nt: TGTGCCAGCTCACCATGGGCAGGGACCATGAACACTGAAGCTTTCTTT

j_call: TRBJ2-1
cdr3_length: 12
v_call: TRBV29-1
clone_size: -
d_call: -
cdr3_aa: CSVDRQYNEQFF
cdr3_nt: TGCAGCGTTGATCGTCAGTACAATGAGCAGTTCTTC

j_call: TRBJ2-7
cdr3_length: 12
v_call: TRBV30
clone_size: -
d_call: -
cdr3_aa: CAGSVGPYEQYF
cdr3_nt: TGTGCCGGGAGTGTAGGGCCCTACGAGCAGTACTTC

j_call: TRBJ2-5
cdr3_length: 13
v_call: TRBV2
clone_size: -
d_call: -
cdr3_aa: CASTESALNGQYF
cdr3_nt: TGTGCCAGCACCGAAAGTGCACTCAATGGGCAGTACTTC

j_call: TRBJ2-6
cdr3_length: 16
v_call: TRBV15
clone_size: many
d_call: -
cdr3_aa: CATSRDGQSGANVLTF
cdr3_nt: TGTGCCACCAGCAGAGATGGACAATCTGGGGCCAACGTCCTGACTTTC

j_call: TRBJ2-5
cdr3_length: 15
v_call: TRBV7-6
clone_size: -
d_call: -
cdr3_aa: CASSLVAGDGETQYF
cdr3_nt: TGTGCCAGCAGCTTAGTGGCTGGAGACGGAGAGACCCAGTACTTC

j_call: TRBJ1-1
cdr3_length: 14
v_call: TRBV2
clone_size: few
d_call: TRBD1
cdr3_aa: CASSGQGRGTEAFF
cdr3_nt: TGTGCCAGCAGTGGACAGGGGCGGGGGACTGAAGCTTTCTTT

j_call: TRBJ1-4
cdr3_length: 15
v_call: TRBV4-1
clone_size: -
d_call: TRBD1
cdr3_aa: CASSQEGQDVGKLFF
cdr3_nt: TGCGCCAGCAGCCAAGAGGGACAGGATGTTGGAAAACTGTTTTTT

j_call: TRBJ2-2
cdr3_length: 12
v_call: TRBV29-1
clone_size: -
d_call: -
cdr3_aa: CSVVESTGELFF
cdr3_nt: TGCAGCGTTGTTGAGTCCACCGGGGAGCTGTTTTTT

j_call: TRBJ2-1
cdr3_length: 10
v_call: TRBV29-1
clone_size: -
d_call: TRBD1
cdr3_aa: CSVDRGHKFF
cdr3_nt: TGCAGCGTTGACAGGGGGCATAAGTTCTTC

j_call: TRBJ1-6
cdr3_length: 12
v_call: TRBV25-1
clone_size: -
d_call: -
cdr3_aa: CASSEGISPLHF
cdr3_nt: TGTGCCAGCAGTGAAGGGATTTCACCCCTCCACTTT

j_call: TRBJ2-7
cdr3_length: 16
v_call: TRBV24-1
clone_size: -
d_call: TRBD2
cdr3_aa: CATTRPPREVYNEQYF
cdr3_nt: TGTGCCACCACTAGGCCCCCGCGGGAGGTTTACAATGAGCAGTACTTC

j_call: TRBJ2-5
cdr3_length: 13
v_call: TRBV29-1
clone_size: -
d_call: TRBD1
cdr3_aa: CSVDTGGWETQYF
cdr3_nt: TGCAGCGTTGATACAGGGGGCTGGGAGACCCAGTACTTC

j_call: TRBJ1-6
cdr3_length: 16
v_call: TRBV3-1
clone_size: -
d_call: -
cdr3_aa: CASSQEPTGKDSPLHF
cdr3_nt: TGTGCCAGCAGCCAAGAGCCAACAGGGAAGGATTCACCCCTCCACTTT

j_call: TRBJ2-3
cdr3_length: 13
v_call: TRBV15
clone_size: -
d_call: -
cdr3_aa: CATSRGVADFQYF
cdr3_nt: TGTGCCACCAGCCGAGGGGTAGCGGACTTCCAGTATTTT

j_call: TRBJ2-3
cdr3_length: 13
v_call: TRBV29-1
clone_size: many
d_call: -
cdr3_aa: CTILRGSTDTQYF
cdr3_nt: TGCACTATTTTGAGAGGGAGCACAGATACGCAGTATTTT

j_call: TRBJ2-1
cdr3_length: 15
v_call: TRBV27
clone_size: many
d_call: -
cdr3_aa: CASSEFRDSYNEQFF
cdr3_nt: TGTGCCAGCAGCGAATTTCGGGATAGCTACAATGAGCAGTTCTTC

j_call: TRBJ1-1
cdr3_length: 12
v_call: TRBV24-1
clone_size: -
d_call: -
cdr3_aa: CATSESGNEAFF
cdr3_nt: TGTGCCACCAGTGAGTCAGGGAATGAAGCTTTCTTT

j_call: TRBJ1-1
cdr3_length: 15
v_call: TRBV5-6
clone_size: -
d_call: TRBD1
cdr3_aa: CASSATRDGQVEAFF
cdr3_nt: TGTGCCAGCAGCGCAACCCGGGACGGACAGGTTGAAGCTTTCTTT

j_call: TRBJ1-2
cdr3_length: 15
v_call: TRBV4-1
clone_size: -
d_call: -
cdr3_aa: CASSQDPGGTYGYTF
cdr3_nt: TGCGCCAGCAGCCAAGATCCGGGGGGTACCTATGGCTACACCTTC

j_call: TRBJ2-6
cdr3_length: 17
v_call: TRBV29-1
clone_size: few
d_call: -
cdr3_aa: CSVEVGRGVSGANVLTF
cdr3_nt: TGCAGCGTTGAAGTAGGTCGAGGAGTCTCTGGGGCCAACGTCCTGACTTTC

j_call: TRBJ2-3
cdr3_length: 15
v_call: TRBV2
clone_size: -
d_call: TRBD2
cdr3_aa: CASSVLAGSTDTQYF
cdr3_nt: TGTGCCAGCAGTGTACTAGCGGGCAGCACAGATACGCAGTATTTT

j_call: TRBJ1-1
cdr3_length: 14
v_call: TRBV3-1
clone_size: few
d_call: TRBD1
cdr3_aa: CASSPRTGATEAFF
cdr3_nt: TGTGCCAGCAGTCCAAGGACAGGGGCCACTGAAGCTTTCTTT

j_call: TRBJ2-2
cdr3_length: 13
v_call: TRBV6-5
clone_size: -
d_call: -
cdr3_aa: CASGRMNTGELFF
cdr3_nt: TGTGCCAGCGGGCGGATGAACACCGGGGAGCTGTTTTTT

j_call: TRBJ2-1
cdr3_length: 14
v_call: TRBV10-1
clone_size: -
d_call: TRBD2
cdr3_aa: CASSEAGVLPEQFF
cdr3_nt: TGCGCCAGCAGTGAAGCGGGAGTCTTACCTGAGCAGTTCTTC

j_call: TRBJ2-7
cdr3_length: 15
v_call: TRBV20-1
clone_size: many
d_call: -
cdr3_aa: CSATRPGVDVDEQYF
cdr3_nt: TGCAGTGCTACTAGACCCGGAGTCGACGTAGACGAGCAGTACTTC

j_call: TRBJ1-1
cdr3_length: 13
v_call: TRBV6-6
clone_size: -
d_call: -
cdr3_aa: CASSYEGVTEAFF
cdr3_nt: TGTGCCAGCAGTTACGAAGGGGTTACTGAAGCTTTCTTT

j_call: TRBJ2-7
cdr3_length: 15
v_call: TRBV7-2
clone_size: -
d_call: -
cdr3_aa: CASSLVQIAGYEQYF
cdr3_nt: TGTGCCAGCAGCTTAGTACAGATTGCAGGGTACGAGCAGTACTTC

j_call: TRBJ2-3
cdr3_length: 14
v_call: TRBV11-2
clone_size: -
d_call: -
cdr3_aa: CASSPNPTPDTQYF
cdr3_nt: TGTGCCAGCAGCCCCAATCCTACCCCAGATACGCAGTATTTT

j_call: TRBJ2-3
cdr3_length: 15
v_call: TRBV21-1
clone_size: -
d_call: -
cdr3_aa: CASSHPGAPTDTQYF
cdr3_nt: TGTGCCAGCAGCCATCCAGGGGCACCCACAGATACGCAGTATTTT

j_call: TRBJ2-2
cdr3_length: 17
v_call: TRBV4-1
clone_size: -
d_call: -
cdr3_aa: CASSQDSGELNTGELFF
cdr3_nt: TGCGCCAGCAGCCAAGATTCAGGGGAACTGAACACCGGGGAGCTGTTTTTT

j_call: TRBJ1-6
cdr3_length: 16
v_call: TRBV6-6
clone_size: -
d_call: TRBD1
cdr3_aa: CASSGGTGSFNSPLHF
cdr3_nt: TGTGCCAGCAGTGGGGGGACAGGGTCGTTTAATTCACCCCTCCACTTT

j_call: TRBJ2-7
cdr3_length: 13
v_call: TRBV11-2
clone_size: -
d_call: -
cdr3_aa: CASSLSGANEQYF
cdr3_nt: TGTGCCAGCAGCTTATCAGGGGCCAACGAGCAGTACTTC

j_call: TRBJ2-1
cdr3_length: 15
v_call: TRBV12-5
clone_size: many
d_call: -
cdr3_aa: CASGLTGEVYNEQFF
cdr3_nt: TGTGCTAGTGGTTTGACAGGGGAGGTCTACAATGAGCAGTTCTTC

j_call: TRBJ2-6
cdr3_length: 15
v_call: TRBV28
clone_size: once
d_call: -
cdr3_aa: CASTIQAAGANVLTF
cdr3_nt: TGTGCCAGCACAATACAGGCCGCTGGGGCCAACGTCCTGACTTTC

j_call: TRBJ2-3
cdr3_length: 12
v_call: TRBV20-1
clone_size: -
d_call: -
cdr3_aa: CSASGTTDTQYF
cdr3_nt: TGCAGTGCTAGCGGGACCACAGATACGCAGTATTTT

j_call: TRBJ2-2
cdr3_length: 16
v_call: TRBV5-1
clone_size: -
d_call: TRBD1
cdr3_aa: CASSLGGQGRSGELFF
cdr3_nt: TGCGCCAGCAGCTTGGGTGGACAGGGGAGGTCCGGGGAGCTGTTTTTT

j_call: TRBJ2-4
cdr3_length: 13
v_call: TRBV29-1
clone_size: many
d_call: -
cdr3_aa: CSVAGARLNIQYF
cdr3_nt: TGCAGCGTTGCCGGGGCTCGACTAAACATTCAGTACTTC